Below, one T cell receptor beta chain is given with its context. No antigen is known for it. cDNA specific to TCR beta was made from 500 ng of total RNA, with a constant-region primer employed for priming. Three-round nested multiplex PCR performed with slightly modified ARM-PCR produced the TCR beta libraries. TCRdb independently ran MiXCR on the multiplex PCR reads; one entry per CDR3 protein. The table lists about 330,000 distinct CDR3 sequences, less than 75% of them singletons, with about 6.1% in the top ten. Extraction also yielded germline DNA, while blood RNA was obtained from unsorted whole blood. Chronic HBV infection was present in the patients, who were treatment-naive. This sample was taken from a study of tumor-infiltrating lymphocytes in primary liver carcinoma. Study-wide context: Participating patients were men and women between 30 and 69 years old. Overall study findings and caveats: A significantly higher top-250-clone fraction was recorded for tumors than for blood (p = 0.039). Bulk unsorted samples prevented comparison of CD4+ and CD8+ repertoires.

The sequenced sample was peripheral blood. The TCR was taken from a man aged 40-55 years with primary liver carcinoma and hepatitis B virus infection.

The CDR3 coding sequence is TGTGCCAGCAGCTTAGCCAGACGGTGCCCCTACAATGAGCAGTTCTTC. Translating gives CASSLARRCPYNEQFF. V and J are TRBV11-2 and TRBJ2-1; unclear D gene. This CDR3 region has 16 residues. Trimming took off 1 base at V and 2 bases at J, with 12 bases between the two ends. The germline CDR1 and CDR2 sequences are SGHAT and FQNNGV.